The T cell receptor beta chain under discussion was sequenced for a study of blood T cell repertoires in COVID-19. The wider study: PBMCs, B-cell-depleted T cells, or T cells provided the cDNA or gDNA that made up the material.

TCRdb's table, derived via immunoSEQ multiplex PCR, lists solely in-frame clones and lacks some. The table has 150,000 to 200,000 clones, approximately 79% seen once. The CDR3 is 14 residues long. Trimming took 0 bases from V and 2 from J, leaving 9 bases between them. CDR1 and CDR2 (germline): SGHRS, YFSETQ. The receptor was derived from an elderly woman with acute or convalescent COVID-19. The chain has TRBV5-1 and TRBJ2-7, with no clear D. The sequenced sample consisted of peripheral blood. This chain's CDR3 is CASSLEAWTYEQYF. CDR3 DNA: TGCGCCAGCAGCTTGGAAGCGTGGACCTACGAGCAGTACTTC.